The next 17 T cell receptor beta chains were all read from a single sample in a study of blood T cell repertoires in COVID-19. Produced via immunoSEQ multiplex PCR; TCRdb's table is partial and in-frame only. Of 260,000 or so clones listed, approximately 80% are singletons. Sequencing was done on a sample of peripheral blood. These receptors all stem from an elderly woman with COVID-19, enrolled during active disease.

V is TRBV3-1 (or the pseudogene TRBV3-2) and J is TRBJ2-7, with D maybe TRBD2 (5 bases). The germline gives CDR1 LGHDT, CDR2 YNNKEL (reference sequence). CDR3 length: 13 amino acids. V lost 1 base and J lost 11, with 15 bases in between. CDR3 nucleotides: TGTGCCAGCAGCCAAGGAGAGAAAGGGAGAGAGTACTTC. Protein: CASSQGEKGREYF.

The chain joins TRBV3-1 (or the pseudogene TRBV3-2) to TRBJ1-4; D is possibly TRBD1 (6 bases). Trimming stripped 1 base from V and 7 bases from J, with 13 bases between. The CDR3 extends over 15 amino acids. Germline CDR1 is LGHDT and CDR2 is YNNKEL (reference sequence). The CDR3 DNA reads as TGTGCCAGCAGCCAAGCTCCACAGGGTGGTGAAAAACTGTTTTTT. It specifies CASSQAPQGGEKLFF.

This clone has more than one count but fewer than ten. The chain has TRBV7-3 and TRBJ2-1, with 9 positions matching TRBD2. This CDR3 has 15 amino acids. The ends lost 4 bases at V and 4 bases at J; junction bases unmatched: 5. From germline, CDR1 is SGHTA and CDR2 FQGTGA. The CDR3 region has the DNA TGTGCCAGCAGCTCCCTGGCGGGGGGGTACAATGAGCAGTTCTTC. Translation gives CASSSLAGGYNEQFF.

The chain has TRBV28 and TRBJ2-5; D may be TRBD1 (6 bases). The CDR3 runs 14 residues. Germline V gives CDR1 MDHEN, CDR2 SYDVKM. The V and J ends lost 3 bases and 2 bases respectively, with 10 bases between them. This CDR3 is CASSLPGVQETQYF. The CDR3 DNA follows: TGTGCCAGCAGTTTGCCAGGGGTACAAGAGACCCAGTACTTC.

The J gene is TRBJ1-5, the V gene TRBV2; 8 bases agree with TRBD1. CDR3 length: 15 residues. The junction had 12 bases not matched to a gene; V was cut back by 7 bases and J by 7 bases. The germline CDR1 and CDR2 sequences are SNHLY and FYNNEI. CDR3 amino acids: CASKAGGRSDQPQHF. CDR3 in DNA: TGTGCCAGCAAGGCAGGGGGCCGCTCAGACCAGCCCCAGCATTTT. Variable domain in full (rest from reference TRBV2 and TRBJ1-5): EPEVTQTPSHQVTQMGQEVILRCVPISNHLYFYWYRQILGQKVEFLVSFYNNEISEKSEIFDDQFSVERPDGSNFTLKIRSTKLEDSAMYFCASKAGGRSDQPQHFGDGTRLSIL.

This chain uses TRBV27 with TRBJ2-1; TRBD2 might be the D (6 bases). This CDR3 contains 15 residues. V was shortened by 7 bases and J by 4 bases, with 17 bases between the two germline ends. The V gene's germline CDR1 is MNHEY and CDR2 SMNVEV (reference sequence). The CDR3 sequence: CASMAGSGFYNEQFF. The CDR3 nucleotides are TGTGCCAGCATGGCCGGTAGCGGTTTTTACAATGAGCAGTTCTTC.

V is TRBV3-1 (or the pseudogene TRBV3-2) and J is TRBJ2-1; D uncertain. The CDR3 loop spans 12 amino acids. V lost 1 base and J 9 bases, leaving 7 bases between the germline ends. Germline CDR1 and CDR2: LGHDT and YNNKEL (reference sequence). The CDR3 bases are TGTGCCAGCAGCCAAGTGACTGCTGAGCAGTTCTTC. Protein sequence: CASSQVTAEQFF.

This clone was recorded a few times. The genes are TRBV28 and TRBJ1-1; 7 bases are shared with TRBD1. The CDR3 loop spans 13 amino acids. Looked up from germline, CDR1 is MDHEN and CDR2 is SYDVKM. V shed 3 bases and J 6 bases; nucleotides not matched to a gene: 4. The CDR3 sequence is CASSFQGVAEAFF. In nucleotides, the CDR3 is TGTGCCAGCAGTTTTCAGGGGGTGGCTGAAGCTTTCTTT.

Here the CDR3 DNA reads TGTGCCAGCAGCGTCGACGCCGGGACTAGCGGGGGGAGGAGGCAGTTCTTC. Protein: CASSVDAGTSGGRRQFF. The rearrangement joins TRBV9 to TRBJ2-1; 15 nucleotides line up with TRBD2. Germline lookup yields CDR1 SGDLS and CDR2 YYNGEE. The CDR3 length is 17 residues. Trimming took 2 bases from V and 12 from J; bases not matched to a gene: 12.

The V call is TRBV7-9, the J call TRBJ1-1; D may be TRBD1 (6 bases). This CDR3 is built from 13 residues. The V and J ends lost 1 base and 8 bases respectively, with 11 bases between them. CDR1 is SEHNR, CDR2 FQNEAQ, per germline (reference sequence). CDR3 in DNA: TGTGCCAGCAGCTTAGTTGTAGGGGGAGAAGCTTTCTTT. Its translation is CASSLVVGGEAFF.

A few counts support this clone. V gene TRBV6-6 combines with J gene TRBJ1-1; TRBD1 matches at 9 bases. The CDR3 extends over 14 amino acids. Trimming at V came to 4 bases and at J to 8 bases, leaving 8 bases not matched to a gene. From germline, CDR1 is MNHNY and CDR2 SVGAGI (reference sequence). In DNA form, the CDR3 reads TGTGCCAGCAGTTCACGGACAGGGGCACTGGAAGCTTTCTTT. This gives the protein CASSSRTGALEAFF.

Of note for this clone: The final CDR3 position lacks the conserved phenylalanine or tryptophan, pointing to a likely read error. The DNA is left out, because the CDR3 cannot be placed on it with certainty; the CDR3 is given as TCRdb lists it. The chain is built from TRBV29-1 and TRBJ2-2; TRBD1 is the table's D call and was not checked against the DNA. The CDR3 is 9 amino acids in total, end residues counted. Germline V gene data show CDR1 as SQVTM and CDR2 as ANQGSEA. The CDR3 protein is CSVEDLRTD.

The chain uses TRBV6-6 and TRBJ1-1; 7 bases are a match to TRBD1. Germline V gene data show CDR1 as MNHNY and CDR2 as SVGAGI (reference sequence). V lost 8 bases, J lost 6 bases, and 6 bases stayed unmatched. The CDR3 spans 12 residues. The CDR3 loop is CASRRDSSEAFF. The CDR3 DNA reads as TGTGCCAGCCGGCGGGACAGCTCTGAAGCTTTCTTT.

This chain connects TRBV5-1 to TRBJ2-1; D is unresolved. This CDR3 has 14 amino acids. From germline, CDR1 is SGHRS and CDR2 YFSETQ. Trimming stripped 0 bases from V and 3 bases from J, with 7 bases between. The CDR3 here is CASSLDEVYNEQFF. The CDR3 DNA reads TGCGCCAGCAGCTTGGACGAGGTCTACAATGAGCAGTTCTTC.

This clone was counted once. This chain joins TRBV5-1 and TRBJ2-2; D is unresolved. Trimming pared 0 bases from V and 4 bases from J, leaving 10 bases between. The CDR3 runs 15 residues. Germline V CDR1 and CDR2: SGHRS, YFSETQ. CDR3 in amino acids: CASSLVPVPTGELFF. CDR3 DNA sequence: TGCGCCAGCAGCTTGGTTCCCGTCCCCACCGGGGAGCTGTTTTTT.

The J gene is TRBJ2-1, the V gene TRBV19; 9 nucleotides agree with TRBD2. Germline V lookup: CDR1 LNHDA, CDR2 SQIVND (reference sequence). With 3 bases clipped from V and 11 bases from J, the junction kept 11 bases outside the gene matches. There are 15 residues in the CDR3. In DNA, the CDR3 is TGTGCCAGTAGTATGGGAGGGACTAGCAACCTCCAGCAGTTCTTC. Translating it yields CASSMGGTSNLQQFF.

In this sample, this clone turned up once. V is TRBV20-1 and J is TRBJ1-5; unclear D gene. Between the trimmed V and J ends, which lost 3 bases and 4 bases, there was a span of 13 bases. The CDR3 spans 14 residues. Germline-derived CDR1 and CDR2 are DFQATT and SNEGSKA (reference sequence). Written as DNA, the CDR3 is TGCAGTGCTAGTTCCGGACTCTCGAATCAGCCCCAGCATTTT. This codes for CSASSGLSNQPQHF.